The source of this T cell receptor beta chain is a study of Graves' ophthalmopathy and Graves' hyperthyroidism. Findings and caveats of the study: It was with around 71% sensitivity and around 75% specificity that the model predicted ophthalmopathy progression. A classifier, a 13-signature model, separated ophthalmopathy from stable hyperthyroidism with nearly 90% sensitivity and 81.08% specificity.

Newly diagnosed hyperthyroidism donors, aged 18 to 65, duration under 2 months. As diagnostic evidence, clinical symptoms, serum thyroxine, TRAb, thyroid ultrasound and orbital computed tomography were relied upon. For this clonotype: Antigen specificity is unknown.

The CDR3 spans 16 residues. Trimming took 6 bases from V and 0 from J, leaving 17 bases between them. Scientists amplified the TCR beta CDR3 regions from RNA transcripts. RT-PCR was first run with HTBI primers, then multiplex PCR in a second round. TCRdb fed the multiplex PCR reads into MiXCR, producing one record per CDR3 protein. The table lists a few hundred thousand distinct CDR3 sequences, roughly 15% of them singletons. This TCR derives from a woman in her late teens or twenties with stable Graves' hyperthyroidism. The specimen was peripheral blood. The rearrangement links TRBV12-3 or TRBV12-4 to TRBJ1-2; D is uncertain. CDR3 residues: CASSLSSGQANYGYTF. The CDR3 nucleotides are TGTGCCAGCAGCCTATCGTCAGGCCAAGCTAACTATGGCTACACCTTC.